This T cell receptor beta chain was documented in a study of blood T cell repertoires in COVID-19. Across the whole study: The origin of the acute and convalescent COVID-19 samples was the United States, Italy and Spain. T cells, B-cell-depleted T cells, or PBMCs provided the cDNA or gDNA that served as material.

Authors' processing steps: Estimation of nucleated cell counts was performed using reference gene primer amplification. The repertoire was sequenced with immunoSEQ multiplex PCR; TCRdb's copy has only in-frame clones and lacks some. V and J calls and clone size are copied from that table; D and trimming were computed from the DNA. The sample yields about 240,000 clones, about 83% seen once. The CDR3 runs 15 residues. Per the germline V gene, CDR1 is LNHDA and CDR2 is SQIVND (reference sequence). The ends lost 7 bases at V and 2 bases at J; junction bases unmatched: 8. Specimen: peripheral blood. The rearrangement joins TRBV19 to TRBJ1-3; TRBD1 matches 7 bases. The receptor comes from an older man with acute or convalescent COVID-19. This chain's CDR3 is CASTTGTVAGNTIYF. The CDR3 DNA reads as TGTGCCAGTACGACAGGGACGGTTGCTGGAAACACCATATATTTT.